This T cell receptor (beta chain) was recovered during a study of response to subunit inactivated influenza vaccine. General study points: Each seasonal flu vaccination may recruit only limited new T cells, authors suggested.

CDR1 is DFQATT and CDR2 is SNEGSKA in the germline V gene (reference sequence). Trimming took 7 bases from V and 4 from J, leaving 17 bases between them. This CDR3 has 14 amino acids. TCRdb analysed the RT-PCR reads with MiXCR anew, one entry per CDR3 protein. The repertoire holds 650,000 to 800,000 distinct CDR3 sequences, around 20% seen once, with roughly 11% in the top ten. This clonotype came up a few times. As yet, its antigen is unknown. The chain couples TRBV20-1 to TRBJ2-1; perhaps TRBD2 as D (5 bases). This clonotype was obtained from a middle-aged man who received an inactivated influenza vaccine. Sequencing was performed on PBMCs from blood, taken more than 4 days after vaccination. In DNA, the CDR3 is TGCAGTGTTAAGAGAGGGATAAGTTACAATGAGCAGTTCTTC. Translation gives CSVKRGISYNEQFF.